A selection of T cell receptor beta chains follows, all from one sample in a study of cytomegalovirus exposure and HLA in healthy donors. Only in-frame clones appear in the TCRdb table, and some are missing; sequencing was by immunoSEQ multiplex PCR. The data hold fewer than 200,000 clones, with approximately 80% observed a single time. Sequencing input: PBMCs. The receptors stem from a man younger than 40 in good health and CMV-seronegative. Each CDR3 is given with its conserved first and last residue. The order of the fields is D gene, V gene, J gene, clone size, CDR3 protein, CDR3 DNA. The D gene is left open where the match is weak. The size entry is marked missing in some rows and otherwise reads once, few, many or a size class.

.	TRBV18	TRBJ2-1	.	CASSPMDWTYNEQFF	TGTGCCAGCTCACCAATGGACTGGACCTACAATGAGCAGTTCTTC
TRBD2	TRBV4-3	TRBJ2-1	.	CASSQGLAGGNEQFF	TGCGCCAGCAGCCAAGGACTAGCGGGAGGCAATGAGCAGTTCTTC
.	TRBV27	TRBJ2-1	.	CASSPRVAVYNEQFF	TGTGCCAGCAGTCCCCGGGTAGCGGTATACAATGAGCAGTTCTTC
TRBD1	TRBV5-1	TRBJ2-7	.	CASSSTGGEQYF	TGCGCCAGCAGCTCGACAGGGGGCGAGCAGTACTTC
TRBD2	TRBV9	TRBJ2-2	.	CASSVVGDSGGTSGRRGELFF	TGTGCCAGCAGCGTAGTCGGTGATTCGGGGGGGACTAGCGGGAGACGCGGGGAGCTGTTTTTT
TRBD2	TRBV7-2	TRBJ2-1	.	CASSLAELAGGITEQFF	TGTGCCAGCAGCTTAGCCGAGTTGGCGGGGGGAATTACCGAGCAGTTCTTC
TRBD1	TRBV29-1	TRBJ1-2	.	CSVVRDRGPGGYTF	TGCAGCGTTGTCCGGGACAGGGGGCCAGGTGGCTACACCTTC
TRBD1	TRBV4-2	TRBJ2-7	.	CASSYNPGQGAWEQYF	TGTGCCAGCAGCTATAATCCGGGACAGGGGGCGTGGGAGCAGTACTTC
.	TRBV7-2	TRBJ2-7	.	CASSSRRLVGEQYF	TGTGCCAGCAGCTCGAGGAGGCTAGTCGGCGAGCAGTACTTC
.	TRBV4-3	TRBJ2-5	few	CASSQDRGMRETQYF	TGCGCCAGCAGCCAAGATAGGGGGATGAGGGAGACCCAGTACTTC
.	TRBV2	TRBJ1-5	.	CASSGRGGGQPQHF	TGTGCCAGCAGCGGTCGGGGGGGAGGCCAGCCCCAGCATTTT
.	TRBV18	TRBJ1-1	.	CASSPNGQINTEAFF	TGTGCCAGCTCACCAAACGGACAAATTAACACTGAAGCTTTCTTT
.	TRBV19	TRBJ2-4	.	CASSIDSWLFKNIQYF	TGTGCCAGTAGTATAGATTCTTGGCTGTTCAAAAACATTCAGTACTTC
.	TRBV28	TRBJ1-5	.	CASSQWEGNGNQPQHF	TGTGCCAGCAGCCAATGGGAGGGAAATGGCAATCAGCCCCAGCATTTT
TRBD1	TRBV5-1	TRBJ1-4	few	CASSPTGWQEKLFF	TGCGCCAGCAGCCCGACAGGGTGGCAGGAAAAACTGTTTTTT
.	TRBV27	TRBJ2-7	.	CASSSPSAGGYEQYF	TGTGCCAGCAGTTCCCCCTCGGCAGGTGGCTACGAGCAGTACTTC
.	TRBV29-1	TRBJ2-5	.	CSVLGRDFQETQYF	TGCAGCGTTCTTGGGCGGGACTTCCAAGAGACCCAGTACTTC
.	TRBV5-4	TRBJ2-6	.	CASFGDSQKTGANVLTF	TGTGCCAGCTTTGGGGACTCTCAAAAAACTGGGGCCAACGTCCTGACTTTC
TRBD1	TRBV27	TRBJ2-1	once	CASSRTGTYNEQFF	TGTGCCAGCAGCCGGACAGGGACCTACAATGAGCAGTTCTTC
.	TRBV14	TRBJ2-2	.	CASSQSGNTGELFF	TGTGCCAGCAGCCAATCCGGGAACACCGGGGAGCTGTTTTTT
TRBD1	TRBV6-5	TRBJ2-7	.	CASSYPRDRGNYEQYF	TGTGCCAGCAGTTATCCCCGGGACAGGGGAAACTACGAGCAGTACTTC
.	TRBV18	TRBJ2-7	few	CASSPPAAYEQYF	TGTGCCAGCTCACCACCGGCCGCCTACGAGCAGTACTTC
.	TRBV7-3	TRBJ2-3	once	CASSLQGADTQYF	TGTGCCAGCAGCTTACAGGGCGCAGATACGCAGTATTTT
TRBD2	TRBV2	TRBJ2-3	.	CASRRGVLAGATDTQYF	TGTGCCAGCCGGAGAGGGGTCTTAGCGGGAGCCACAGATACGCAGTATTTT
.	TRBV7-3	TRBJ2-1	once	CASSQARDDEQFF	TGTGCCAGCAGCCAGGCCAGGGATGATGAGCAGTTCTTC
TRBD2	TRBV30	TRBJ2-1	once	CAWMDGRAMDEQFF	TGTGCCTGGATGGACGGGAGGGCCATGGATGAGCAGTTCTTC
TRBD2	TRBV7-3	TRBJ2-2	.	CASSLSSSGAANTGELFF	TGTGCCAGCAGCTTATCTTCTAGCGGGGCCGCGAACACCGGGGAGCTGTTTTTT
.	TRBV5-6	TRBJ1-1	few	CASSLAAEAFF	TGTGCCAGCAGCTTGGCTGCTGAAGCTTTCTTT
TRBD2	TRBV30	TRBJ2-5	.	CAWSHTLAGEEAQYF	TGTGCCTGGAGCCATACTCTAGCGGGAGAGGAGGCCCAGTACTTC
.	TRBV28	TRBJ2-7	.	CAISTPYGGYEQYF	TGTGCCATTTCGACACCTTACGGTGGGTACGAGCAGTACTTC
TRBD1	TRBV11-2	TRBJ2-2	.	CASSTSGGAFSGELFF	TGTGCCAGCAGCACCTCAGGGGGCGCATTTAGTGGGGAGCTGTTTTTT
TRBD1	TRBV14	TRBJ1-2	few	CASSQVPGTVSFANYGYTF	TGTGCCAGCAGCCAAGTCCCTGGGACAGTTAGTTTTGCAAACTATGGCTACACCTTC
.	TRBV7-9	TRBJ1-1	once	CSSSFEKNTEAFF	TGTTCCAGCAGCTTTGAGAAGAACACTGAAGCTTTCTTT
TRBD2	TRBV19	TRBJ2-5	once	CASSRIAGSVETQYF	TGTGCCAGTAGTAGGATAGCGGGAAGCGTAGAGACCCAGTACTTC
.	TRBV7-2	TRBJ1-5	.	CASSLQPGVFGPQHF	TGTGCCAGCAGCCTACAACCGGGGGTTTTTGGGCCCCAGCATTTT
.	TRBV6-5	TRBJ1-2	.	CASSLPGAVGYTF	TGTGCCAGCAGCCTGCCGGGAGCGGTTGGCTACACCTTC
.	TRBV15	TRBJ2-5	.	CATSRRDPGGETQYF	TGTGCCACCAGCCGCCGGGACCCGGGGGGCGAGACCCAGTACTTC
.	TRBV13	TRBJ2-1	.	CASSLISAGNEQFF	TGTGCCAGCAGCTTAATTTCCGCGGGCAATGAGCAGTTCTTC
TRBD1	TRBV25-1	TRBJ2-1	.	CASSEGTGNYNEQFF	TGTGCCAGCAGTGAAGGGACAGGGAATTACAATGAGCAGTTCTTC
TRBD2	TRBV6-5	TRBJ2-7	.	CASSSLSSGHSYEQYF	TGTGCCAGCAGTTCCCTTTCTAGCGGCCACTCCTACGAGCAGTACTTC
TRBD1	TRBV19	TRBJ2-7	.	CASSVGTGGAYEQYF	TGTGCCAGTAGTGTTGGGACAGGGGGCGCGTACGAGCAGTACTTC
.	TRBV28	TRBJ1-2	.	CAIRTFTGNYGYTF	TGTGCCATACGGACTTTCACGGGGAATTATGGCTACACCTTC
.	TRBV6-5	TRBJ1-5	.	CASRPRVDSPQHF	TGTGCCAGCAGGCCAAGAGTAGACAGCCCCCAGCATTTT
TRBD1	TRBV6-6	TRBJ2-7	.	CASSLGQGASEQYF	TGTGCCAGCAGCCTGGGACAGGGGGCATCCGAGCAGTACTTC
TRBD1	TRBV5-5	TRBJ1-2	.	CASSWGDRPNYGYTF	TGTGCCAGCAGCTGGGGGGACAGACCTAACTATGGCTACACCTTC
.	TRBV19	TRBJ1-1	.	CASSISGQGNTEAFF	TGTGCCAGTAGTATATCCGGCCAGGGGAACACTGAAGCTTTCTTT
.	TRBV6-1	TRBJ1-1	.	CASSEAEGSWATEAFF	TGTGCCAGCAGTGAAGCGGAGGGATCGTGGGCCACTGAAGCTTTCTTT
TRBD2	TRBV7-3	TRBJ2-3	.	CASSLSLAGRGPDTQYF	TGTGCCAGCAGCTTATCCCTAGCGGGGAGGGGCCCAGATACGCAGTATTTT
.	TRBV9	TRBJ2-5	.	CASSPTVFQTQYF	TGTGCCAGCAGCCCTACAGTGTTCCAGACCCAGTACTTC
TRBD1	TRBV6-1	TRBJ1-6	once	CASNSDRVSNSPLHF	TGTGCCAGCAATAGCGACAGGGTGAGTAATTCACCCCTCCACTTT
TRBD1	TRBV28	TRBJ1-1	.	CASSLIQTGRTEAFF	TGTGCCAGCAGTTTAATTCAGACAGGGCGGACTGAAGCTTTCTTT
TRBD1	TRBV4-1	TRBJ1-6	.	CASSLGGQANSPLHF	TGCGCCAGCAGCCTTGGGGGACAGGCTAATTCACCCCTCCACTTT